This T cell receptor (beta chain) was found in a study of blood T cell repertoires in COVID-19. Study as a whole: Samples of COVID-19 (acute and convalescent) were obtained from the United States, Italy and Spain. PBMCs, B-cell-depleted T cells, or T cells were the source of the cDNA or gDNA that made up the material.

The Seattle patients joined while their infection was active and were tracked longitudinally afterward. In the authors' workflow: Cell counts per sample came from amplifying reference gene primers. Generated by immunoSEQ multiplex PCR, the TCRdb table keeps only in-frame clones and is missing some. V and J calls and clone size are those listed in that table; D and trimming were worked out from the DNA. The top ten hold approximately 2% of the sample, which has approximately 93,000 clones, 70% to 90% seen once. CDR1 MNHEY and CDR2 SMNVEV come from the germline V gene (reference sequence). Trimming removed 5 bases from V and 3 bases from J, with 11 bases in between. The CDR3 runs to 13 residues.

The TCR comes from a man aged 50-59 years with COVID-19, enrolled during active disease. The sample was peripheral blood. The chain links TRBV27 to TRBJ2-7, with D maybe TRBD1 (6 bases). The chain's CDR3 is CASSLLQGYEQYF. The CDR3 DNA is TGTGCCAGCAGTCTACTACAGGGCTACGAGCAGTACTTC.